This T cell receptor (beta chain) was obtained from a study of T cell responses to AZD1222 COVID-19 vaccine. Study outcomes and limitations: Clonal diversity was possibly underestimated, and the donors were mostly white British, with more females. Spike-specific TCR depth and breadth grew after two AZD1222 doses.

Comments on this clone: Antigen specificity is unknown.

J lost 8 bases, V lost 1 base, and 7 bases had no gene match. The CDR3 is 14 residues long. CDR1 and CDR2 (germline): SNHLY, FYNNEI. The repertoire was sequenced with immunoSEQ multiplex PCR; TCRdb's copy has only in-frame clones and lacks some. The top ten clones hold more than 7.5% of a sample with 100,000 to 150,000 clones, approximately 85% of them seen once. This sequence joins TRBV2 and TRBJ1-2, with 7 bases matching TRBD1. The source of this sequence is an adult who received the MenACWY meningococcal vaccine as a control. Sequences were derived from peripheral blood, sampled 28 days after the second dose of the MenACWY control vaccine. The CDR3 DNA reads TGTGCCAGCAGTGAAGTCCAGGGGGTAGGAGGCTACACCTTC. Protein: CASSEVQGVGGYTF.